One T cell receptor (beta chain) is described in this entry. The sample belongs to a study of T-cell reconstitution after alpha-beta-depleted transplantation in children. Library preparation (for TCRbeta) was performed with unique molecular identifiers. TCRdb itself ran the PCR reads through MiXCR, one entry per CDR3 protein. The profile shows around 500,000 distinct CDR3 sequences, around an eighth of them singletons. CDR1 and CDR2 (germline): DFQATT, SNEGSKA (reference sequence). The V end lost 3 bases, the J end lost 1 base, and 16 bases lay between the germline ends. CDR3 size: 15 residues. The receptor comes from a human donor who donated a stem cell graft to a child with combined immunodeficiency. Sequencing was performed on PBMCs from the stem cell graft donor, taken from the stem cell graft. The genes are TRBV20-1 and TRBJ2-7; D may be TRBD1 (6 bases). In DNA form, the CDR3 reads TGCAGTGCTAGTGGGGACACTTTTAGTTCCTACGAGCAGTACTTC. This sequence encodes CSASGDTFSSYEQYF.